This TCR beta chain derives from a study of regulatory T cells in long-lasting Graves disease. Documented time point: newly diagnosed GD, antithyroid drugs for less than 3 months. Making the TCR library involved RNA that had been extracted from PBMCs. Researchers made TCR beta libraries by using iRepertoire HTBI primers and running Arm-PCR on CDR3 regions. TCRdb called the multiplex PCR reads again in MiXCR, with one record for every CDR3 protein. Of about 210,000 distinct CDR3 sequences listed, 15% to 20% were seen once; the top ten hold about an eighth. By sample share, this clonotype is medium-sized. A further study also used this sample, focusing on T cells in Graves' hyperthyroidism and ophthalmopathy. This second study says: When the TCR CDR3 underwent first-round RT-PCR, the HTBI primer set was used.

The TCR originated in a woman in her twenties or thirties with Graves disease. The specimen was peripheral blood mononuclear cells (PBMCs), collected at new diagnosis, from a patient treated with antithyroid drugs.

CDR3 in amino acids: CASSVGYRGSTEAFF. Here the CDR3 DNA reads TGTGCCAGCAGCGTAGGTTACAGGGGGTCCACTGAAGCTTTCTTT. V gene TRBV9 combines with J gene TRBJ1-1, with 8 bases aligning to TRBD1. Germline assignment: CDR1 SGDLS and CDR2 YYNGEE. This CDR3 is built from 15 residues. V gave up 0 bases and J gave up 4 bases; unmatched junction bases: 5.